The clone carrying this T cell receptor beta chain came up many times. Its antigen remains unknown. The PBMCs were sourced from fresh peripheral blood (about 10 ml). This specimen belongs to a study of T cells in Graves' hyperthyroidism and ophthalmopathy. Study background: Upon initial diagnosis and before any treatment, peripheral blood was collected. Study-wide results and caveats: In the blood, most expanded thyroid clonotypes above 0.001 appeared as well.

From RNA transcripts, TCR beta CDR3 regions were amplified. A set of HTBI primers served as the primers for a first-round RT-PCR of the TCR CDR3. TCRdb reprocessed the multiplex PCR reads with MiXCR, giving one entry per CDR3 protein. The sample lists 220,000 or so distinct CDR3 sequences; about a sixth were seen once. The sample consisted of blood. This clonotype was sampled from a woman between 18 and 29 years old with Graves' ophthalmopathy.

CDR3 nucleotide sequence: TGTGCCAGCAGCTTAGGTCAGGGTCGGAATTCACCCCTCCACTTT. It encodes CASSLGQGRNSPLHF. This chain links TRBV7-8 with TRBJ1-6, with a weak D call TRBD1 (5 bases). The CDR3 totals 15 residues. The germline CDR1 and CDR2 sequences are SGHVS and FQNEAQ. Trimming removed 1 base at V and 7 bases at J, with 11 bases between.